Listed here is a single TCR beta chain. Its antigen is unknown. It has no much larger one-base neighbor in the sample; base qualities were not kept. The sample comes from a study of PD-1 blockade in mismatch repair-deficient tumors (TCRdb year 2017). Describing the broader study: The trial enrolled 86 consecutive patients with roughly twelve mismatch repair-deficient cancer types between 2013 and 2016, all previously treated and progressing. Tumor-associated T cell clones were tracked in the peripheral blood of patients responding to PD-1 blockade by deep sequencing of TCR CDR3 regions. Findings and caveats that apply to the study as a whole: After pembrolizumab, tumor-resident clones, which were often undetectable in blood before treatment, expanded rapidly and then contracted, generally ahead of radiologic responses.

The germline V gene provides CDR1 ENHRY and CDR2 SYGVKD. Counted from cysteine to phenylalanine, this CDR3 has 15 amino acids. The CDR3 DNA has 45 bases and is translated from base 1. Trimming at the junction amounts to 8 bases on V and 3 bases on J, and the germline ends lie 19 bases apart. Library generation was performed with the immunoSEQ multiplex PCR assay. As stored in TCRdb, this immuneACCESS dataset retains in-frame rearrangements with V and J assigned. A fraction of the clones does not appear; measured against another copy, unresolved V genes explain less than half of the discrepancy, and the remainder lacks a known reason. Here the sample has tens of thousands of clones; 70% to 90% occur a single time. Of the sample, 14% is held by the ten largest clones. Mismatch repair deficiency was established in every enrolled patient by polymerase chain reaction or immunohistochemistry. A few patients who responded to pembrolizumab therapy underwent TCR sequencing. The phase II trial prospectively evaluated PD-1 blockade with pembrolizumab in advanced mismatch repair-deficient cancers, independent of tissue of origin. Peripheral blood T cell samples were collected serially, before PD-1 blockade began and at several time points afterward. Blood sampling times were reported as weeks after the first pembrolizumab dose.

The chain uses TRBV10-3 and TRBJ2-5; the D gene is perhaps TRBD1, on 8 matching bases. Here the sequenced sample was peripheral blood, taken 52 weeks after starting pembrolizumab. This sequence originates from an adult with mismatch repair-deficient cancer. The sequence in DNA is TGTGCCATCTCGGGGGGCAGGGGGCGCGAAGAGACCCAGTACTTC. Protein translation: CAISGGRGREETQYF.